This T cell receptor (beta chain) is from a study of T cell responses to AZD1222 COVID-19 vaccine (dated by TCRdb to about 2021). For the wider study: TCR sequencing covered 233 trial participants: roughly 200 given two doses of AZD1222 and 26 given two doses of MenACWY control vaccine. Trial participants were enrolled into age subgroups of 18-55, 56-69 and 70-plus years, which contained approximately 150, 28 and 58 TCR-sequenced participants, respectively. The investigation overall reported the following: After two AZD1222 doses, spike-specific TCR breadth and depth were significantly higher than at day 0 and than in MenACWY recipients. Because no day 14 peak-response samples were available, repertoires were characterized only after the peak T cell response. Nearly half of unique spike-specific TCRs reportedly recognized epitopes outside regions mutated in the B.1.351 and B.1.1.7 variants. Only five to seven AZD1222 recipients were SARS-CoV-2 seropositive at baseline, limiting conclusions about previously exposed vaccinees. In the small 56-69-year group, the increase in depth fell short of significance, most likely because of low power. Participants were mostly white British, with more females than males. The authors suggested clonal diversity may have been underestimated. The vaccine-associated CD4 TCRs covered the entire spike protein, and the dominant responses fell in regions 160-218 and 743-854.

This clone was found a few times. Its antigen specificity is not known. One base away there is no much larger clone; base qualities are not given. According to the study, the label for this sample's time point signals: about 28 days (+/-7) after the second vaccine dose. AZD1222 recipients with second doses at about 4 weeks or about 12 weeks were pooled, because spike-specific TCR depth and breadth did not differ between schedules. The vaccinee samples were drawn from two UK trials, COV001 and COV002, one of which was a single-blind randomized controlled phase 2/3 trial testing AZD1222 (ChAdOx1 nCoV-19) in healthy adults. For TCRbeta chain sequencing, PBMC samples from trial participants were taken at day 0 and at day 28 after the second dose. Trimming removed 4 bases from V and 5 bases from J, leaving 18 bases between the germline ends. Looking up the germline V gene yields CDR1 SGHTS and CDR2 YDEGEE. CDR3 length: 15 amino acids, cysteine to phenylalanine. Only the CDR3 portion is preserved as DNA: 45 bases, with reading frame beginning at the first base.

The CDR3 regions of human TCRbeta chains were analyzed by immunosequencing. Concerning the study's data processing: TCRs in the repertoires were matched against a reference library of SARS-CoV-2-specific TCRs that had been generated with the MIRA antigen-specificity platform. Breadth was defined as the fraction of unique TCRs that were SARS-CoV-2-associated, and depth was defined as the fraction of total T cells that were SARS-CoV-2-associated. Using the MIRA data, every spike-specific TCR was mapped to the spike region that the TCR reacted to and assigned to either a CD4 or a CD8 class. Log10-transformed breadth and depth values were compared by one-way ANOVA with Sidak's multiple comparisons tests. Here the immuneACCESS table is served through TCRdb, limited to in-frame sequences with V and J called. Missing clones are a known gap in these copies; in checked studies unresolved V genes cover under half, and the rest lacks a known reason. V and J calls and clone size are copied from that table; D and trimming were computed from the DNA. The sample records about 140,000 clones, 88% of which are singletons. Around 3.1% of the sample belongs to the ten largest clones.

The sequencing here drew on peripheral blood, taken 28 days after the second AZD1222 dose. The receptor comes from an adult who received the AZD1222 COVID-19 vaccine. The chain couples TRBV5-8 to TRBJ2-5; TRBD1 could be the D gene, as 6 bases match. The CDR3 corresponds to CASSRQVIKGETQYF. The DNA reads TGTGCCAGCAGCCGACAGGTCATTAAGGGGGAGACCCAGTACTTC.